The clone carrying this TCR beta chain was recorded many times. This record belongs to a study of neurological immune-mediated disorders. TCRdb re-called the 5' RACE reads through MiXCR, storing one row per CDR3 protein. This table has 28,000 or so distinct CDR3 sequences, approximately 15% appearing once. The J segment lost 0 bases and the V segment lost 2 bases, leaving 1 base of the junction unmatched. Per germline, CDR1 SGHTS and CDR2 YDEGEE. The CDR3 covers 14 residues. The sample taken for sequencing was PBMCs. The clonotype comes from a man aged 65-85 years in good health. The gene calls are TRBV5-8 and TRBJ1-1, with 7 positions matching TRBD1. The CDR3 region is CASSLDRVNTEAFF. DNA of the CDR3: TGTGCCAGCAGCTTAGACAGGGTGAACACTGAAGCTTTCTTT.